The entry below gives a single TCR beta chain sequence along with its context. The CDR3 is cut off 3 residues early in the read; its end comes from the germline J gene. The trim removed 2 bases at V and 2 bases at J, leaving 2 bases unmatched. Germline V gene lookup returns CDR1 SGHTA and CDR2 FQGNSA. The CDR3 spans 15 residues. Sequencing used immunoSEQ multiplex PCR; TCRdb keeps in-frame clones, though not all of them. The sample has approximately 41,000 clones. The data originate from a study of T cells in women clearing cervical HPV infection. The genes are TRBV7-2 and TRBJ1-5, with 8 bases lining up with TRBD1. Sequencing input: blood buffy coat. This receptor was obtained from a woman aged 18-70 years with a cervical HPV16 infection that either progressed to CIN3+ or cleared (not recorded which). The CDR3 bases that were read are TGTGCCAGCAGCTTACAGGGGGCGGGCAATCAGCCC. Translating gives CASSLQGAGNQP. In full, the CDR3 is CASSLQGAGNQPQHF. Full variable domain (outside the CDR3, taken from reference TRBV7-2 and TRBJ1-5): GAGVSQSPSNKVTEKGKDVELRCDPISGHTALYWYRQSLGQGLEFLIYFQGNSAPDKSGLPSDRFSAERTGGSVSTLTIQRTQQEDSAVYLCASSLQGAGNQPQHFGDGTRLSIL.